This TCR beta chain is drawn from a study of beta chain features in type 1 diabetes. Study summary: All samples together contributed 100 million to 120 million sorted cells for examination.

Only a few counts were recorded for this clone. Its antigen remains unidentified. Reverse transcribing all isolated RNA meant expressed TCRB transcripts were sequenced. TCRdb's copy holds only in-frame clones and misses some; the assay was immunoSEQ multiplex PCR. The table records more than 150,000 clones, approximately 13% of them present only once. Study-level results: Naive, central memory and Treg TCRB repertoires appeared more alike in patients than in healthy donors.

Germline CDR1 MNHEY, CDR2 SMNVEV (reference sequence). V was pared by 4 bases and J by 4 bases, with 4 bases of the junction left unmatched. The CDR3 loop spans 15 amino acids. The rearrangement uses TRBV27 and TRBJ2-6, with 7 nucleotides matching TRBD1. This TCR was sampled from a woman between 18 and 30 years old in good health. The material sequenced was central memory CD4+ T cells from blood. The CDR3 here is CASSSDRAGANVLTF. CDR3 nucleotides: TGTGCCAGCAGTTCAGACAGGGCCGGGGCCAACGTCCTGACTTTC. The full variable domain, with the rest looked up from reference TRBV27 and TRBJ2-6, is EAQVTQNPRYLITVTGKKLTVTCSQNMNHEYMSWYRQDPGLGLRQIYYSMNVEVTDKGDVPEGYKVSRKEKRNFPLILESPSPNQTSLYFCASSSDRAGANVLTFGAGSRLTVL.